These T cell receptor beta chains were read from a single sample in a study of cytomegalovirus exposure and HLA in healthy donors. The table came from immunoSEQ multiplex PCR; TCRdb's copy has only in-frame clones and leaves some out. Of 200,000 or so clones detected, 70% appear once; the ten largest clones hold 2.6%. The sequencing sample was made of PBMCs. All receptors come from a man aged 35-49 years in good health and CMV-seropositive. Each CDR3 is given with its conserved first and last residue. The D gene is left open where the match is weak. Size is omitted from some rows. Given values are once, few, many or a class for expanded clones.

J gene	D gene	V gene	clone size	CDR3 DNA	CDR3 protein
TRBJ1-6	.	TRBV2	.	TGTGCCAGCAGTGAGGGGCAGGGCTATAATTCACCCCTCCACTTT	CASSEGQGYNSPLHF
TRBJ1-1	.	TRBV9	.	TGTGCCAGCAGCCCCGTAGGGGGAGACACTGAAGCTTTCTTT	CASSPVGGDTEAFF
TRBJ2-2	.	TRBV5-1	.	TGCGCCAGCACAACTCTCAATACGAACACCGGGGAGCTGTTTTTT	CASTTLNTNTGELFF
TRBJ2-1	TRBD1	TRBV10-2	.	TGCGCCAGCAGTGAGTCGAGGGACAGGGGGCGAGCTGAGCAGTTCTTC	CASSESRDRGRAEQFF
TRBJ1-2	TRBD1	TRBV2	.	TGTGCCAGCAGTGGGACAGGGGGCGCGAAGGGCTACACCTTC	CASSGTGGAKGYTF
TRBJ2-7	TRBD2	TRBV4-1	.	TGCGCCAGCAGCCAATTTAGCGGGGGGGGAAGCGAGCAGTACTTC	CASSQFSGGGSEQYF
TRBJ1-2	.	TRBV7-9	.	TGTGCCAGCAGCTCCGGGATTGACAGGAACTATGGCTACACCTTC	CASSSGIDRNYGYTF
TRBJ2-7	TRBD1	TRBV18	.	TGTGCCAGCTCACTACAGGGGGACTTCTCCTACGAGCAGTACTTC	CASSLQGDFSYEQYF
TRBJ1-6	TRBD1	TRBV7-2	.	TGTGCCAGCAGCTTAGCATGGGACAGGGGGTATAATTCACCCCTCCACTTT	CASSLAWDRGYNSPLHF
TRBJ2-5	TRBD2	TRBV11-3	.	TGTGCCAGCAGCTTAGCGGGGGGGCCCCAAGAGACCCAGTACTTC	CASSLAGGPQETQYF
TRBJ1-1	TRBD1	TRBV6-5	once	TGTGCCAGCAGTTCCCGGGACAGGGGTTCGTACACTGAAGCTTTCTTT	CASSSRDRGSYTEAFF
TRBJ2-5	.	TRBV20-1	.	TGCAGTGCGTCCAGGGTCCCTAACAACTACTTC	CSASRVPNNYF
TRBJ2-1	.	TRBV6-5	.	TGTGCCAGCAGTGAAATGAAGGGGAATGAGCAGTTCTTC	CASSEMKGNEQFF
TRBJ1-1	.	TRBV6-1	.	TGTGCCAGCAGTGGCTACCCCACAGGTTCGAACACTGAAGCTTTCTTT	CASSGYPTGSNTEAFF
TRBJ2-1	TRBD1	TRBV9	.	TGTGCCAGCAGCCCCCGGACAGGGAACAATGAGCAGTTCTTC	CASSPRTGNNEQFF
TRBJ2-2	TRBD2	TRBV7-9	.	TGTGCCAGCAGCCACCCCCCGCGGGGGGGCGACCCCGGGGAGCTGTTTTTT	CASSHPPRGGDPGELFF
TRBJ2-1	TRBD2	TRBV27	once	TGTGCCAGCAGTTCCGGACTAGCGGTGGAGCAGTTCTTC	CASSSGLAVEQFF
TRBJ1-2	TRBD1	TRBV28	.	TGTGCCAGCAGCACTACAGGGGGTGGCTATGGCTACACCTTC	CASSTTGGGYGYTF
TRBJ1-4	TRBD1	TRBV7-9	.	TGTTCCAGCAGCTTTACTACAGGGGAGGAAAAACTGTTTTTT	CSSSFTTGEEKLFF
TRBJ2-3	TRBD2	TRBV19	.	TGTGCCAGTAGTAGTGGACTAGCGGGGGGACGCACAGATACGCAGTATTTT	CASSSGLAGGRTDTQYF
TRBJ1-1	.	TRBV9	.	TGTGCCAGCAGCGAGACTAGGGGACTTGGTGACACTGAAGCTTTCTTT	CASSETRGLGDTEAFF
TRBJ2-7	.	TRBV6-5	.	TGTGCCAGCAGCTCCCCCCCCCACGGGGAGCAGTACTTC	CASSSPPHGEQYF
TRBJ2-1	.	TRBV27	.	TGTGCCAGCAGTTTAGGGCTAGCATATGAGCAGTTCTTC	CASSLGLAYEQFF
TRBJ2-3	.	TRBV19	.	TGTGCCAGTAGTCCCCAACTAGCAAGCACAGATACGCAGTATTTT	CASSPQLASTDTQYF
TRBJ1-6	.	TRBV9	.	TGTGCCAGCAGCGTAGGCGCGGAATGGAAAACACCCCTCCACTTT	CASSVGAEWKTPLHF
TRBJ2-7	.	TRBV5-1	.	TGCGCCAGCAGCTTGGCCGGTGGGCAGTACGAACAGTACTTC	CASSLAGGQYEQYF
TRBJ2-3	TRBD2	TRBV27	.	TGTGCCAGCAGTTTGAGCGGGGGGGCCTCAGATACGCAGTATTTT	CASSLSGGASDTQYF
TRBJ2-2	.	TRBV7-9	.	TGTGCCAGCAGACCATACGGGACTGTGAACACCGGGGAGCTGTTTTTT	CASRPYGTVNTGELFF
TRBJ2-7	TRBD1	TRBV6-5	.	TGTGCCAGCAGGACCGGGACAGGGGTGAACTTC	CASRTGTGVNF
TRBJ1-1	.	TRBV19	few	TGTGCCAGTAGTATTTCCAGAACGAACACTGAAGCTTTCTTT	CASSISRTNTEAFF
TRBJ2-3	TRBD1	TRBV4-1	.	TGCGCCAGCAGCCAAGGAAGCAGGGGGCAGACAGATACGCAGTATTTT	CASSQGSRGQTDTQYF
TRBJ2-1	TRBD2	TRBV18	.	TGTGCCAGCTCACCGGCAGCGGGGGGGGGACCAGAGCAGTTCTTC	CASSPAAGGGPEQFF
TRBJ1-1	TRBD1	TRBV5-1	.	TGCGCCAGCGCTCAGTCGACAGGGTCGGCTGAAGCTTTCTTT	CASAQSTGSAEAFF
TRBJ1-1	TRBD1	TRBV4-3	.	TGCGCCAGCAGCCCAGGGGGGAGCACTGAAGCTTTCTTT	CASSPGGSTEAFF
TRBJ1-1	.	TRBV9	few	TGTGCCAGCTCTCGAGATGCGCGGGGGACTGAAGCTTTCTTT	CASSRDARGTEAFF
TRBJ1-1	.	TRBV10-2	.	TGCGCCAGCTCCAACGGGGAGTGGAACACTGAAGCTTTCTTT	CASSNGEWNTEAFF
TRBJ2-2	TRBD1	TRBV9	once	TGTGCCAGCAGCGTAAGGGACAGGGACGTCGGGGAGCTGTTTTTT	CASSVRDRDVGELFF
TRBJ2-5	TRBD2	TRBV11-3	.	TGTGCCAGCAGCCGCGGGCAGCGGGGGAAAGGAGAGACCCAGTACTTC	CASSRGQRGKGETQYF
TRBJ1-4	TRBD1	TRBV4-1	.	TGCGCCAGCAGCCGCCTGGGACAGGGACTTAATGAAAAACTGTTTTTT	CASSRLGQGLNEKLFF
TRBJ2-5	TRBD2	TRBV7-8	.	TGTGCCAGCAGCCTAGCGGGGGGTTACCAAGAGACCCAGTACTTC	CASSLAGGYQETQYF